The 26 T cell receptor beta chains presented below share a single source sample, sequenced in a study of CD8 T cells in Susac syndrome. RNA totalling about 0.45 to 1 ug underwent reverse transcription with random hexamers. TCRdb re-analysed the immunoSEQ multiplex PCR reads in MiXCR, keeping a single row per CDR3 protein. The sample lists 150,000 to 160,000 distinct CDR3 sequences, 95% to 96% seen once, with 0.14% to 0.15% in the top ten. The specimen sequenced was CD8+ T cells from PBMCs. These receptors originate from a human donor with multiple sclerosis.

The CDR3 region is CSVKGGQNDGYTF. The CDR3 DNA follows: TGCAGCGTTAAGGGGGGACAAAACGATGGCTACACCTTC. V usage is TRBV29-1 and J usage is TRBJ1-2; tentative D call: TRBD1 (6 bases). The germline V gene has CDR1 SQVTM and CDR2 ANQGSEA. The CDR3 covers 13 residues. V lost 5 bases and J lost 6, with 16 bases in between. The full variable domain, rest sourced from reference TRBV29-1 and TRBJ1-2, is SAVISQKPSRDICQRGTSLTIQCQVDSQVTMMFWYRQQPGQSLTLIATANQGSEATYESGFVIDKFPISRPNLTFSTLTVSNMSPEDSSIYLCSVKGGQNDGYTFGSGTRLTVV.

This chain joins TRBV5-4 and TRBJ1-2, with 8 bases that match TRBD1. This CDR3 has 16 residues. Trimming at V came to 4 bases and at J to 3 bases, leaving 11 bases not matched to a gene. Germline loops: CDR1 SGHNT, CDR2 YYREEE (reference sequence). The CDR3 reads CASSPATGAVDYGYTF. Here the CDR3 DNA reads TGTGCCAGCAGCCCAGCGACAGGGGCTGTCGACTATGGCTACACCTTC.

The rearrangement links TRBV4-1 to TRBJ2-1, with 7 positions matching TRBD2. After removal of 0 bases from V and 8 bases from J, the junction contained 1 base not matched to a gene. Germline CDR1 MGHRA, CDR2 YSYEKL. This CDR3 spans 13 amino acids. The CDR3 loop is CASSQEGRDEQFF. The DNA for the CDR3 is TGCGCCAGCAGCCAAGAAGGGAGGGATGAGCAGTTCTTC.

V and J are TRBV13 and TRBJ2-7; TRBD1 matches at 7 bases. Germline CDR1 reads PRHDT; CDR2 reads FYEKMQ (reference sequence). V was pared by 5 bases and J by 2 bases, with 6 bases of the junction left unmatched. The CDR3 is made up of 14 amino acids. This CDR3 is CASSPGQRPYEQYF. CDR3 DNA: TGTGCCAGCAGCCCGGGACAGCGCCCCTACGAGCAGTACTTC.

The chain combines TRBV7-9 with TRBJ1-2; possible D gene TRBD1, 5 bases. This CDR3 comprises 14 residues. Trimming took off 8 bases at V and 3 bases at J, with 16 bases between the two ends. CDR1 is SEHNR and CDR2 is FQNEAQ in the germline V gene (reference sequence). CDR3 region: CASGDSLGHYGYTF. For the CDR3, the DNA is TGTGCCAGCGGAGACAGCCTCGGGCACTATGGCTACACCTTC.

In the case of this clonotype: One junction end does not reproduce the germline sequence, and a read error may be involved. The chain employs TRBV3-1 and TRBJ2-3; 10 bases align to TRBD2. The CDR3 spans 18 residues. Germline CDR1 reads LGHDT; CDR2 reads YNNKEL (reference sequence). CDR3 in amino acids: CAGSQDSLAGADTDTQYF. The CDR3 bases are TGTGCCGGCAGCCAAGATTCCCTAGCGGGGGCCGACACAGATACGCAGTATTTT.

V is TRBV19 and J is TRBJ2-5; TRBD2 agrees at 10 bases. The CDR3 has 16 residues. Germline V gene sequence: CDR1 LNHDA, CDR2 SQIVND (reference sequence). V dropped 3 bases and J dropped 2; count of bases not matched to a gene: 6. The CDR3 sequence: CASSIGTSEWQETQYF. Written as DNA, the CDR3 is TGTGCCAGTAGTATCGGGACTAGCGAGTGGCAAGAGACCCAGTACTTC. The whole variable domain, remainder taken from reference TRBV19 and TRBJ2-5, is DGGITQSPKYLFRKEGQNVTLSCEQNLNHDAMYWYRQDPGQGLRLIYYSQIVNDFQKGDIAEGYSVSREKKESFPLTVTSAQKNPTAFYLCASSIGTSEWQETQYFGPGTRLLVL.

This clonotype was found once. The chain combines TRBV13 with TRBJ1-1, with 8 bases lining up with TRBD1. This CDR3 comprises 16 residues. Germline CDR1 reads PRHDT; CDR2 reads FYEKMQ (reference sequence). After removal of 4 bases from V and 1 base from J, the junction contained 8 bases not matched to a gene. The CDR3 DNA sequence: TGTGCCAGCAGCTCGACCGGGACAGGTCAGAACACTGAAGCTTTCTTT. It codes for CASSSTGTGQNTEAFF.

This clonotype was detected only once. The chain employs TRBV29-1 and TRBJ2-3; tentative D call: TRBD2 (6 bases). Trimming took 8 bases from V and 14 from J, leaving 17 bases between them. The CDR3 consists of 10 residues. Germline lookup yields CDR1 SQVTM and CDR2 ANQGSEA. CDR3 sequence reads: CSPQGRGAYF. For the CDR3, the DNA is TGCAGCCCACAAGGTCGCGGGGCGTATTTT.

The table lists this clonotype with a few counts. The chain employs TRBV29-1 and TRBJ2-7; the match to TRBD1 covers 7 bases. V was clipped by 8 bases and J by 0 bases; unmatched bases: 4. Germline CDR1 is SQVTM and CDR2 is ANQGSEA. The length of the CDR3 is 12 residues. The CDR3 coding sequence is TGCAGCATACAGGGGTTCTCCTACGAGCAGTACTTC. Amino acids: CSIQGFSYEQYF.

The chain uses TRBV25-1 and TRBJ1-5; D might be TRBD1 (6 bases). Trimming took 2 bases from V and 2 from J, leaving 7 bases between them. The V gene's germline CDR1 is MGHDK and CDR2 SYGVNS. The CDR3 is 14 residues long. CDR3 nucleotides: TGTGCCAGCAGTGAAAACAGGGGCAATCAGCCCCAGCATTTT. Residues: CASSENRGNQPQHF.

The rearrangement joins TRBV27 to TRBJ1-2; D is possibly TRBD1 (6 bases). V was trimmed by 6 bases and J by 7 bases, leaving 18 bases between them. The CDR3 has 14 amino acids. CDR1 is MNHEY, CDR2 SMNVEV, per germline (reference sequence). The CDR3 nucleotides read TGTGCCAGCAGAGAAAACAGGGATCCCCGTGGCTACACCTTC. Encoded protein: CASRENRDPRGYTF.

This rearrangement joins TRBV27 to TRBJ2-1; 7 positions agree with TRBD1. After removal of 2 bases from V and 3 bases from J, the junction contained 4 bases not matched to a gene. Germline CDR1 reads MNHEY; CDR2 reads SMNVEV (reference sequence). The CDR3 consists of 15 residues. DNA for the CDR3: TGTGCCAGCAGTTTAAGGGGGCCCCTCTACAATGAGCAGTTCTTC. Its translation: CASSLRGPLYNEQFF.

The chain couples TRBV6-5 to TRBJ2-5; a possible D gene is TRBD2 (6 bases). This CDR3 has 11 amino acids. From germline, CDR1 is MNHEY and CDR2 SVGAGI. Trimming stripped 4 bases from V and 10 bases from J, with 10 bases between. In DNA form, the CDR3 reads TGTGCCAGCAGTTTCGAGGGAGGCCAGTACTTC. Its protein is CASSFEGGQYF.

The chain employs TRBV19 and TRBJ2-5; TRBD2 matches 9 bases. V lost 11 bases to trimming and J lost 5 bases; unmatched junction nucleotides: 9. Germline V gene data show CDR1 as LNHDA and CDR2 as SQIVND (reference sequence). The CDR3 has 13 residues. The CDR3 protein is CAASGGPAETQYF. Here the CDR3 DNA reads TGTGCCGCGAGCGGGGGGCCCGCGGAGACCCAGTACTTC.

The J gene is TRBJ2-4, the V gene TRBV20-1; no firm D call. V was shortened by 0 bases and J by 3 bases, with 9 bases between the two germline ends. CDR1 and CDR2 (germline): DFQATT, SNEGSKA (reference sequence). The CDR3 has 14 residues. CDR3 coding DNA: TGCAGTGCTAGAGATTCAAACAACAAAAACATTCAGTACTTC. It encodes CSARDSNNKNIQYF.

The genes are TRBV20-1 and TRBJ2-7, with D possibly TRBD1 on 6 matching bases. CDR1 and CDR2 (germline): DFQATT, SNEGSKA (reference sequence). This CDR3 comprises 13 residues. Between the trimmed V and J ends, which lost 7 bases and 1 base, there was a span of 14 bases. The CDR3 sequence is CSVRTEPSYEQYF. The CDR3 DNA follows: TGCAGTGTACGGACAGAGCCTTCCTACGAGCAGTACTTC.

The chain couples TRBV3-1 to TRBJ2-5, with a weak D call TRBD2 (6 bases). The CDR3 runs to 12 residues. Germline-derived CDR1 and CDR2 are LGHDT and YNNKEL (reference sequence). The germline V and J ends were trimmed by 0 bases and 7 bases, with 6 bases remaining between them. DNA of the CDR3: TGTGCCAGCAGCCAAGAGGGGGGGACCCAGTACTTC. As protein: CASSQEGGTQYF.

The V and J genes are TRBV27 and TRBJ2-4, with 7 bases matching TRBD1. V trimming: 2 bases; J trimming: 1 base; junction bases outside the gene matches: 8. Per the germline V gene, CDR1 is MNHEY and CDR2 is SMNVEV (reference sequence). CDR3 length: 17 residues. The CDR3 nucleotides are TGTGCCAGCAGTTTAGCCGACAGGGCTGGGGCCAAAAACATTCAGTACTTC. This encodes CASSLADRAGAKNIQYF.

This clonotype was detected only a few times. The chain combines TRBV20-1 with TRBJ2-7; 8 bases line up with TRBD2. The CDR3 extends over 13 amino acids. Losses at the gene ends were 4 bases for V and 1 base for J; bases not matched to a gene: 3. The germline gives CDR1 DFQATT, CDR2 SNEGSKA (reference sequence). CDR3 loop: CSATSGSSYEQYF. The CDR3 DNA follows: TGCAGTGCTACTAGCGGGTCTTCCTACGAGCAGTACTTC.

This clonotype was detected once. The chain is built from TRBV27 and TRBJ1-5; perhaps TRBD1 as D (6 bases). The V gene lost 8 bases and the J gene lost 7 bases, with 15 bases spanning the gap. CDR1 and CDR2 (germline): MNHEY, SMNVEV (reference sequence). The CDR3 is 13 residues long. The CDR3, as DNA: TGTGCCAGCGCAGGGGAAGGTTGGCAGCCCCAGCATTTT. Residues: CASAGEGWQPQHF.

The rearrangement uses TRBV20-1 and TRBJ2-4; 9 nucleotides align to TRBD1. The V segment lost 7 bases and the J segment 8 bases; nucleotides outside the gene matches: 3. The germline CDR1 and CDR2 sequences are DFQATT and SNEGSKA (reference sequence). This CDR3 has 11 residues. The CDR3 DNA reads TGCAGTGGACAGGGGGGGGACATTCAGTACTTC. Translating gives CSGQGGDIQYF.

The chain carries TRBV2 and TRBJ1-2; 7 bases are a match to TRBD1. After removal of 8 bases from V and 8 bases from J, the junction contained 2 bases not matched to a gene. This CDR3 is 10 amino acids long. Germline V gene data show CDR1 as SNHLY and CDR2 as FYNNEI. CDR3 amino acids: CASGGGGYTF. The DNA for the CDR3 is TGTGCCAGCGGAGGGGGCGGCTACACCTTC.

This clonotype occurred once. The rearrangement joins TRBV19 to TRBJ2-1; possible D gene TRBD1, 8 bases. Deletions cut 3 bases from V and 4 bases from J, with 16 bases between. The CDR3 covers 16 residues. Germline CDR1 is LNHDA and CDR2 is SQIVND (reference sequence). This CDR3 is CASSMLDRGGYNEQFF. The CDR3 coding sequence is TGTGCCAGTAGTATGCTAGACAGGGGAGGGTACAATGAGCAGTTCTTC.

The chain couples TRBV20-1 to TRBJ2-7; possible D gene TRBD1, 5 bases. Germline assignment: CDR1 DFQATT and CDR2 SNEGSKA (reference sequence). The CDR3 consists of 15 residues. Trimming took 0 bases from V and 1 from J, leaving 13 bases between them. CDR3 bases: TGCAGTGCTAGAGATTTGGGGCGACCTTCCTACGAGCAGTACTTC. Protein: CSARDLGRPSYEQYF.

The chain employs TRBV29-1 and TRBJ2-1, with 9 positions matching TRBD2. The CDR3 is 14 residues long. Germline CDR1 reads SQVTM; CDR2 reads ANQGSEA. Losses at the gene ends were 1 base for V and 7 bases for J; bases not matched to a gene: 5. CDR3 protein: CSVEGLAERNEQFF. The DNA for the CDR3 is TGCAGCGTTGAAGGACTAGCGGAGCGGAATGAGCAGTTCTTC.